This T cell receptor beta chain was identified during a study of cytomegalovirus exposure and HLA in healthy donors. Study-wide points: In a later analysis, DRB1 alleles had the most associated TCRs; HLA-C alleles the fewest. TCR beta V segments were, for the most part, productive about 87% or about 30% of the time in an earlier analysis. The study recorded more than 150 TCR beta chains that were cytomegalovirus-associated. Later analysis reportedly placed an Asian-associated ancestry cluster below the roughly 680-donor mean in N-insertions.

Of note for this clone: What it binds is not known.

PCR used 60 Vbeta primers and 13 Jbeta primers. The assay was immunoSEQ multiplex PCR, and TCRdb's table has in-frame clones only and misses some. This sample has 100,000 to 150,000 clones; approximately 60% occur once, and the top ten carry 2.4%. This sequence was found in a woman aged 40 to 50 in good health and CMV-seronegative. The sequenced sample consisted of PBMCs.

The CDR3 spells CASSPGGWNEQYF. For the CDR3, the DNA is TGTGCCAGCAGCCCCGGGGGGTGGAACGAGCAGTACTTC. The chain employs TRBV6-5 and TRBJ2-7; TRBD2 aligns across 7 bases. Germline CDR1 reads MNHEY; CDR2 reads SVGAGI. The CDR3 is 13 amino acids. V lost 6 bases, J lost 5 bases, and 7 bases stayed unmatched.